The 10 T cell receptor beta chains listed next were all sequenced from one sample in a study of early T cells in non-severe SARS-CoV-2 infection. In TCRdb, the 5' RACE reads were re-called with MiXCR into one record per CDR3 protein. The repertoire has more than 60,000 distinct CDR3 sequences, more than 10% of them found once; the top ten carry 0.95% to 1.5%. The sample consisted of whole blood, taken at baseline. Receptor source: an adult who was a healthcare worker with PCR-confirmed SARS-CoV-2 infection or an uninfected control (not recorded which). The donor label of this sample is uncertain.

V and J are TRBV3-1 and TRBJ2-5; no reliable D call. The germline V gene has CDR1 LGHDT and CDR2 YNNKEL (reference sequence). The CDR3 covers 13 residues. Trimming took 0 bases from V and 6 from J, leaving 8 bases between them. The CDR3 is CASSQDNYQTQYF. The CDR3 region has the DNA TGTGCCAGCAGCCAAGATAACTACCAGACCCAGTACTTC.

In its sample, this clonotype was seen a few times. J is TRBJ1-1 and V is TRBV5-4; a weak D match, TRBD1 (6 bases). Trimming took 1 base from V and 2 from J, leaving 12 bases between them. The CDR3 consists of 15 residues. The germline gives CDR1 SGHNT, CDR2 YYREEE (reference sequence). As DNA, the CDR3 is TGTGCCAGCAGCTTGACAGGGACCTTAAACACTGAAGCTTTCTTT. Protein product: CASSLTGTLNTEAFF.

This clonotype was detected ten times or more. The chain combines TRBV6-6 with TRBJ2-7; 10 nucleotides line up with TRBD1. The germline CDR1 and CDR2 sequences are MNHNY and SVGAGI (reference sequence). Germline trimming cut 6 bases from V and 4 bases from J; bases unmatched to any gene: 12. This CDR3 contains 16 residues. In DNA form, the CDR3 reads TGTGCCAGCAGCCCGGGACAGGGGTTCGCATTGTACGAGCAGTACGTC. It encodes CASSPGQGFALYEQYV.

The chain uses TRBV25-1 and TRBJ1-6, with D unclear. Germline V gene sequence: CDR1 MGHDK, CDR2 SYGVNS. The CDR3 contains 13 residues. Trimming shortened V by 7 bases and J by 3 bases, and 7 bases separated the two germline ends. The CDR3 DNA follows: TGTGCCAGCATGGAGAACTATAATTCACCCCTCCACTTT. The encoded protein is CASMENYNSPLHF. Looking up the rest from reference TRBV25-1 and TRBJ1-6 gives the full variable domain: EADIYQTPRYLVIGTGKKITLECSQTMGHDKMYWYQQDPGMELHLIHYSYGVNSTEKGDLSSESTVSRIRTEHFPLTLESARPSHTSQYLCASMENYNSPLHFGNGTRLTVT.

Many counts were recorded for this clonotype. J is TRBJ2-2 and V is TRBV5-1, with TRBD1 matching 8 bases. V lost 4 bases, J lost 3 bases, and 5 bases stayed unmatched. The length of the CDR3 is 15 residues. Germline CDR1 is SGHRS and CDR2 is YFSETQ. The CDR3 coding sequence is TGCGCCAGCAGCAACGAGGGACAGGACACCGGGGAGCTGTTTTTT. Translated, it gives CASSNEGQDTGELFF.

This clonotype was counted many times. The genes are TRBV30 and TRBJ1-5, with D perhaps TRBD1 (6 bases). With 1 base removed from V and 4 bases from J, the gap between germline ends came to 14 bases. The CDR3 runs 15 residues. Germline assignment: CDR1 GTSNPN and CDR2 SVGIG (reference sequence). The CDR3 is CAWSEGDTKNQPQHF. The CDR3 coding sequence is TGTGCCTGGAGTGAGGGGGATACCAAGAATCAGCCCCAGCATTTT.

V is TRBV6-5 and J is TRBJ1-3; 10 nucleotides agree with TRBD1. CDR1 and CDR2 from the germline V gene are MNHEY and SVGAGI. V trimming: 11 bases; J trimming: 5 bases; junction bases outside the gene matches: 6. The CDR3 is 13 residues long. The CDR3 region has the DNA TGTGCCTCCCGGACAGGGGGAAGAAACACCATATATTTT. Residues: CASRTGGRNTIYF.

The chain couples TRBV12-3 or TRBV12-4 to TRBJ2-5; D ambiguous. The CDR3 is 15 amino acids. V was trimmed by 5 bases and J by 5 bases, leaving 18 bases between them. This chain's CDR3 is CASSTDDPQVETQYF. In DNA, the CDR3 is TGTGCCAGCAGTACCGACGATCCCCAAGTCGAGACCCAGTACTTC.

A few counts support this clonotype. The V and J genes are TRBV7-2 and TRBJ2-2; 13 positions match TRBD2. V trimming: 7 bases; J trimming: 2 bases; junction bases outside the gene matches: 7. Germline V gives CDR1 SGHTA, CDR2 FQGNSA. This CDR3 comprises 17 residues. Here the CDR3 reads CASTLGLAGVNTGELFF. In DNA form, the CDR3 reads TGTGCCAGCACCCTAGGACTAGCGGGGGTAAACACCGGGGAGCTGTTTTTT.

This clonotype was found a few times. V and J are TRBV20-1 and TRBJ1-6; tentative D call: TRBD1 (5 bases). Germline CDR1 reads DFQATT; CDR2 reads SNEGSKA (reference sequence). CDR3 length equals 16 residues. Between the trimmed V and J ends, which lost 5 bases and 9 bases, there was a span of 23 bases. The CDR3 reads CSAPPLTGLRGSPLHF. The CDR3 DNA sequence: TGCAGTGCTCCACCTTTAACTGGATTAAGGGGTTCACCCCTCCACTTT.